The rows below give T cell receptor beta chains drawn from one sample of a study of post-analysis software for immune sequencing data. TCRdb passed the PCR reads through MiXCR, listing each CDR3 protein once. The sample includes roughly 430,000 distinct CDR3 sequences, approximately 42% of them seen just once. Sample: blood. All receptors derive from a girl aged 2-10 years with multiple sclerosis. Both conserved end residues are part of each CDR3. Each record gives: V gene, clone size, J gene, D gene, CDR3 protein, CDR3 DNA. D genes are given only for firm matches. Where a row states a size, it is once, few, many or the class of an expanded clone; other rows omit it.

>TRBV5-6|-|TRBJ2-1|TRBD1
CASSSGTGVPYNEQFF
TGTGCCAGCAGCTCCGGGACAGGGGTGCCCTACAATGAGCAGTTCTTC
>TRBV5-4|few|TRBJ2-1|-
CASSLVGPASYNEQFF
TGTGCCAGCAGCTTGGTGGGACCAGCGTCCTACAATGAGCAGTTCTTC
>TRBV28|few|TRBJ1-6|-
CASSLSQAGSPLHF
TGTGCCAGCAGTTTATCCCAAGCAGGTTCACCCCTCCACTTT
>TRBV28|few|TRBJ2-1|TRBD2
CASFEGGRAYNEQFF
TGTGCCAGCTTTGAGGGAGGGAGGGCGTACAATGAGCAGTTCTTC
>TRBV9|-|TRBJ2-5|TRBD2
CASSVNSGGAYGQYF
TGTGCCAGCAGCGTGAACAGCGGGGGGGCTTACGGGCAGTACTTC
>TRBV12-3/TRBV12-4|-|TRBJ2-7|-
CASSLAQGSNEQYF
TGTGCCAGCAGTTTAGCGCAGGGTTCAAACGAGCAGTACTTC
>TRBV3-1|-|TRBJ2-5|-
CASSQRGNEQYF
TGTGCCAGCAGCCAGCGGGGCAATGAGCAGTACTTC
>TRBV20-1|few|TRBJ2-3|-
CSAPTGPSTDTQYF
TGCAGTGCTCCGACGGGACCGAGCACAGATACGCAGTATTTT
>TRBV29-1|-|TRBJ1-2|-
CSVVPSGNNYGYTF
TGCAGCGTTGTTCCGTCTGGGAATAACTATGGCTACACCTTC
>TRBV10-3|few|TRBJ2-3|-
CAISEQLGTDTQYF
TGTGCCATCAGTGAACAACTAGGGACAGATACGCAGTATTTT
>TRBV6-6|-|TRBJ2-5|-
CASSYWGGRGETQYF
TGTGCCAGCAGTTACTGGGGCGGGCGTGGGGAGACCCAGTACTTC
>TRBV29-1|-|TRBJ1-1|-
CSVLGGNTEAFF
TGCAGCGTGCTTGGTGGGAACACTGAAGCTTTCTTT
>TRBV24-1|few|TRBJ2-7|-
CATSPGTNYEQYF
TGTGCCACCAGTCCCGGGACAAACTACGAGCAGTACTTC
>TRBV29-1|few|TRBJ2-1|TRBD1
CSVATRGQDYNEQFF
TGCAGCGTTGCCACTCGGGGACAGGACTACAATGAGCAGTTCTTC
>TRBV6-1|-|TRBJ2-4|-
CASREIPKNIQYF
TGTGCCAGCAGAGAGATCCCCAAAAACATTCAGTACTTC
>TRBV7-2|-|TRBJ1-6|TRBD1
CASSNHRGAVDSPLHF
TGTGCCAGCAGCAACCACAGGGGCGCGGTAGATTCACCCCTCCACTTT
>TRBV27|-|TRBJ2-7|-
CASGTGTNAYEQYF
TGTGCCAGCGGCACGGGGACAAACGCCTACGAGCAGTACTTC
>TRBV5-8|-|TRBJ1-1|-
CASSRDKITEAFF
TGTGCCAGCAGCCGGGACAAAATCACTGAAGCTTTCTTT
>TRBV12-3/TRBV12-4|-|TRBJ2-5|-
CASSFAVTRSGEETQYF
TGTGCCAGCAGTTTTGCAGTGACTCGATCTGGCGAAGAGACCCAGTACTTC
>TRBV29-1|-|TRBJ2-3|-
CSVGPNNTDTQYF
TGCAGCGTTGGACCGAACAACACAGATACGCAGTATTTT
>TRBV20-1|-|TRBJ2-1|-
CSAPKPGGYQETQFF
TGCAGTGCTCCAAAACCAGGGGGGTACCAAGAGACCCAGTTCTTC